This T cell receptor (beta chain) appears in the sequencing data of a study of blood T cell repertoires in COVID-19. The CDR3 is 14 residues long. Trimming removed 6 bases from V and 7 bases from J; junction bases left unmatched: 8. Germline CDR1 reads SNHLY; CDR2 reads FYNNEI. Assay used: immunoSEQ multiplex PCR; TCRdb lists only in-frame clones, some missing. The table shows about 35,000 clones, with more than 85% occurring only once. The TCR comes from a man between 45 and 60 years old with active COVID-19. This rearrangement joins TRBV2 to TRBJ2-2; TRBD1 matches 7 bases. Source material: peripheral blood. For the CDR3, the DNA is TGTGCCAGCAGGGTCGACAGGGTGGGCGGGGAGCTGTTTTTT. Amino acid sequence: CASRVDRVGGELFF.